This T cell receptor (beta chain) was captured in a study of T cells in Graves' hyperthyroidism and ophthalmopathy (dated by TCRdb to between 2017 and 2020). Regarding the research as a whole: Peripheral blood was sampled at the time of initial diagnosis, prior to any treatment. TCR V-J signatures able to tell the groups apart were searched for in a discovery cohort of 100 patients, of whom around 43 had Graves' ophthalmopathy and roughly 58 had stable Graves' hyperthyroidism. Prospective prediction of ophthalmopathy was tested in an independent validation cohort of fewer than 20 hyperthyroidism patients and some 17 patients who later progressed to ophthalmopathy. The approximately 98 discovery patients were randomly divided into training and test sets at a 7:3 ratio. In addition, the study compared T-cell repertoires in thyroid tissue and in blood from five or six Graves' hyperthyroidism patients. After sampling, hyperthyroidism patients received methimazole starting at 30 mg daily, and ophthalmopathy patients received high-dose intravenous methylprednisolone. The paper reports TCR Vbeta CDR3 sequencing of some 140 peripheral blood samples: 43 ophthalmopathy, 75 to 80 hyperthyroidism and around 17 progressor patients. Study-level results and caveats: In cross-validation, a model built on a 13 V-J signature told ophthalmopathy apart from stable hyperthyroidism with under 90% sensitivity and about 81% specificity, and in testing the same model reached 80%/75%. During validation, the model predicted progression to ophthalmopathy a median of approximately 6.5 months ahead of onset, with roughly 65% sensitivity and almost 75% specificity. Blood samples also contained most of the expanded thyroid clonotypes (frequency above 0.001), which suggests that blood repertoires may reflect thyroid immune responses. No statistical method was used to set the sample size in advance, and investigators knew the group allocation.

A note on this clonotype: This clone's antigen is unknown. No per-base quality is available; no much larger clone lies one base away.

The TCR beta CDR3 regions were amplified from RNA transcripts. The first round of RT-PCR for the TCR CDR3 was performed with the HTBI primer set and the Qiagen OneStep RT-PCR kit. The libraries were constructed in a second round of multiplex PCR and then size-selected and purified. The libraries were sequenced on an Illumina HiSeq2000 using paired-end 100 bp reads. Per the authors' processing: SOAPnuke was used to process the raw data, with reads discarded if the reads contained adapters or uncalled bases, had a mean Phred below 15, or lacked an exact constant-primer or identifier match. COPE v1.2.5 was used to merge high-quality paired reads, and clonotypes were defined as unique nucleotide sequences. MiTCR v1.1 was used to align clonotypes to the IMGT TRBV, TRBD and TRBJ reference segments. The analysis was restricted to V-J combinations with a frequency above 0.0001, which together covered around 99% of the repertoires. A TCS score was defined as the ratio between F50 (clonal expansion) and ExV (chaos), using BLOSUM62-based TCRdist between CDR3 peptides within each V-J. Welch's t-statistics and random forest reduced some 510 V-J features to roughly 13, which were used in a naive Bayes classifier (R e1071). The raw public reads went through TCRdb reprocessing: fastp at Q25, MiXCR clone calling, in-frame beta chains kept. Rows are combined by CDR3 protein, so each entry shows the most common genes and DNA. Here the V and J calls rest on TCRdb's processing, not on the authors' analysis. For this sample the table gives roughly 300,000 distinct CDR3 sequences, of which about 20% were detected only once. The top ten constitute around 50% of the sample.

Stable Graves' hyperthyroidism was defined as no progression to ophthalmopathy during 18 months of follow-up. Hyperthyroidism patients were newly diagnosed, had a disease duration of under 2 months, and were aged 18 to 65 years. Exclusion was applied to patients with uncontrolled infections, other autoimmune diseases, pregnancy or lactation. Diagnoses relied on clinical symptoms, serum thyroxine and TRAb, thyroid ultrasound and orbital computed tomography. PBMCs were isolated from approximately 10 ml of fresh peripheral blood by Ficoll-Paque density gradient centrifugation. Total RNA was extracted using Trizol reagent, and RNA quality was assessed on an Agilent 2100 Bioanalyzer. The CDR3 numbers 16 residues from cysteine through phenylalanine. Solely the CDR3 DNA is kept, with 48 bases framed from the first base. CDR1 and CDR2 are drawn from the germline V gene: KGHDR, SFDVKD. Relative to germline, V is 4 bases shorter and J is 3 bases shorter, with 15 bases between their ends.

This TCR came from a woman in her 50s with Graves' hyperthyroidism. Sequenced material: blood. The sequence is built from TRBV24-1 and TRBJ1-5; the D gene is perhaps TRBD1, on 5 matching bases. The nucleotide sequence is TGTGCCACCAGTGACCCGGACGGGACCCCCAATCAGCCCCAGCATTTT. Its product reads: CATSDPDGTPNQPQHF.